The entry below describes one TCR beta chain. This sample is drawn from a study of T cell responses to AZD1222 COVID-19 vaccine. The repertoire was sequenced with immunoSEQ multiplex PCR; TCRdb's copy has only in-frame clones and lacks some. The table includes 140,000 or so clones, more than 75% detected once. The sample was peripheral blood, taken 28 days after the second AZD1222 dose. The sequence derives from an adult who received the AZD1222 COVID-19 vaccine.

The CDR3 loop is CASSMITRSYEQFF. The CDR3 nucleotides are TGTGCCAGTAGTATGATTACGCGTTCCTATGAGCAGTTCTTC. This chain uses TRBV19 with TRBJ2-1; D is unresolved. Deletions cut 3 bases from V and 8 bases from J, with 14 bases between. The CDR3 covers 14 residues. The germline gives CDR1 LNHDA, CDR2 SQIVND (reference sequence).